Listed below are T cell receptor beta chains from one sample, sequenced in a study of blood T cell repertoires in COVID-19. TCRdb's table, derived via immunoSEQ multiplex PCR, lists solely in-frame clones and lacks some. The table has 270,000 or so clones, 81% seen once. Source material: peripheral blood. The origin of the receptors is an older woman with active or convalescent COVID-19. Both conserved end residues are part of each CDR3. A D gene is named only where the DNA matches it firmly. The listing skips clone size in some rows; elsewhere it reads once, few, many or a size class.

>TRBV11-2|TRBJ1-2|NA|13|NA
CASSRGAVDGYTF
TGTGCCAGCAGCCGCGGGGCCGTCGATGGCTACACCTTC
>TRBV14|TRBJ1-4|NA|13|NA
CASSRGWNEKLFF
TGTGCCAGCAGCAGGGGGTGGAATGAAAAACTGTTTTTT
>TRBV7-9|TRBJ1-2|NA|15|TRBD1
CASSLNRGEDYGYTF
TGTGCCAGCAGCCTAAACAGGGGCGAGGACTATGGCTACACCTTC
>TRBV18|TRBJ2-7|few|12|NA
CASSQRLTEQYF
TGTGCCAGCTCACAGAGACTCACGGAGCAGTACTTC
>TRBV19|TRBJ1-1|NA|13|NA
CASTAGGWTEAFF
TGTGCCAGTACCGCGGGGGGGTGGACTGAAGCTTTCTTT
>TRBV7-2|TRBJ1-2|once|15|TRBD1
CASSYRQGANYGYTF
TGTGCCAGCAGCTATAGACAGGGGGCCAACTATGGCTACACCTTC
>TRBV5-1|TRBJ2-3|NA|16|NA
CASSLTGSTSTDTQYF
TGCGCCAGCAGCCTGACGGGGTCGACTAGCACAGATACGCAGTATTTT
>TRBV5-6|TRBJ2-1|NA|15|NA
CASSLTTGRYNEQFF
TGTGCCAGCAGCCTGACGACAGGCCGCTACAATGAGCAGTTCTTC
>TRBV29-1|TRBJ1-5|NA|19|NA
CSVLVGTGWDNSRNQPQHF
TGCAGCGTTCTAGTCGGAACAGGGTGGGACAACTCTCGGAATCAGCCCCAGCATTTT
>TRBV3-1/TRBV3-2|TRBJ2-1|NA|13|TRBD1
CVSSQVLGTGVFF
TGTGTCAGCAGCCAAGTTCTGGGGACAGGGGTCTTCTTC
>TRBV11-2|TRBJ2-7|NA|16|TRBD1
CASTQKGTGAPYEQYF
TGTGCCAGCACCCAAAAAGGGACAGGGGCTCCCTACGAGCAGTACTTC
>TRBV4-2|TRBJ2-1|NA|14|TRBD2
CASSRGLAGDEQFF
TGTGCCAGCAGCCGGGGACTAGCGGGGGATGAGCAGTTCTTC
>TRBV6-2/TRBV6-3|TRBJ1-2|NA|14|NA
CASSYSQDDYGYTF
TGTGCCAGCAGTTACTCTCAGGATGACTATGGCTACACCTTC
>TRBV5-1|TRBJ1-1|NA|15|TRBD1
CASSPRTGGDTEAFF
TGCGCCAGCAGCCCTCGGACAGGGGGGGACACTGAAGCTTTCTTT
>TRBV3-1/TRBV3-2|TRBJ2-1|NA|18|TRBD2
CASSQGNLAGGILDEQFF
TGTGCCAGCAGCCAGGGGAATCTAGCGGGGGGGATTCTTGATGAGCAGTTCTTC
>TRBV9|TRBJ2-3|NA|15|TRBD2
CASSALAGGPNTQYF
TGTGCCAGCAGCGCCCTAGCGGGGGGGCCGAATACGCAGTATTTT
>TRBV7-2|TRBJ2-2|NA|16|TRBD1
CASSKRTGGNTGELFF
TGTGCCAGCAGCAAACGGACAGGGGGGAACACCGGGGAGCTGTTTTTT
>TRBV5-1|TRBJ2-3|NA|14|NA
CASTISPPTDTQYF
TGCGCCAGCACCATTAGCCCTCCGACAGATACGCAGTATTTT
>TRBV20-1|TRBJ2-5|NA|11|NA
CSASNEETQYF
TGCAGTGCTAGTAACGAGGAGACCCAGTACTTC
>TRBV27|TRBJ2-3|NA|18|TRBD2
CASSLRSGPGLAADTQYF
TGTGCCAGCAGTTTAAGGAGTGGCCCGGGACTAGCCGCAGATACGCAGTATTTT
>TRBV3-1/TRBV3-2|TRBJ1-2|NA|14|NA
CASSRATGNYGYTF
TGTGCCAGCAGCCGAGCGACAGGCAACTATGGCTACACCTTC
>TRBV2|TRBJ2-1|NA|13|TRBD1
CASRDRAYNEQFF
TGTGCCAGCCGGGACAGGGCCTACAATGAGCAGTTCTTC
>TRBV9|TRBJ1-5|few|14|NA
CASSATDSNQPQHF
TGTGCCAGCAGCGCGACAGATAGCAATCAGCCCCAGCATTTT
>TRBV19|TRBJ1-5|NA|14|TRBD1
CASTGTGGNQPQHF
TGTGCCAGTACCGGGACAGGGGGGAATCAGCCCCAGCATTTT
>TRBV5-5|TRBJ1-4|NA|15|NA
CASSGIQGTNEKLFF
TGTGCCAGCAGCGGAATACAGGGAACTAATGAAAAACTGTTTTTT
>TRBV19|TRBJ1-2|NA|15|TRBD1
CASSTPDRGTYGYTF
TGTGCCAGTAGTACCCCAGACAGGGGTACCTATGGCTACACCTTC
>TRBV27|TRBJ1-5|NA|19|NA
CASSLFGRGGRTNNQPQHF
TGTGCCAGCAGTTTATTTGGGAGGGGCGGCCGGACAAACAATCAGCCCCAGCATTTT
>TRBV9|TRBJ1-1|NA|12|NA
CASSARRGAAFF
TGTGCCAGCAGCGCCCGACGTGGGGCGGCTTTCTTT
>TRBV3-1/TRBV3-2|TRBJ1-1|NA|15|TRBD1
CASSQGTGGGTEAFF
TGTGCCAGCAGCCAGGGGACAGGGGGTGGCACTGAAGCTTTCTTT
>TRBV7-2|TRBJ2-3|NA|17|TRBD2
CASSSRPLAGGSDTQYF
TGTGCCAGCAGCTCACGACCTCTAGCGGGGGGCAGTGATACGCAGTATTTT
>TRBV6-5|TRBJ2-3|NA|16|NA
CASSYSSSRSTDTQYF
TGTGCCAGCAGTTACTCTTCTAGTCGAAGCACAGATACGCAGTATTTT